These 3 T cell receptor beta chains originate from one sample sequenced in a study of regulatory T cells in long-lasting Graves disease. The time point is: newly diagnosed GD, antithyroid drugs for less than 3 months. Following extraction of RNA from PBMCs, that RNA was used to make the TCR library. Arm-PCR of CDR3 regions and iRepertoire HTBI primers were used to build TCR beta libraries. MiXCR was run by TCRdb on the multiplex PCR reads, yielding one entry per CDR3 protein. Of roughly 420,000 distinct CDR3 sequences in the sample, roughly 15% were seen once. The data also belong to a second study, concerning T cells in Graves' hyperthyroidism and ophthalmopathy.

Material: peripheral blood mononuclear cells (PBMCs), obtained at new diagnosis, from a patient treated with antithyroid drugs. The receptors were gathered from a woman between 18 and 29 years old with Graves disease.

Concerning this clonotype itself: At one boundary the junction diverges from the germline segment, which might be a read error. This chain connects TRBV20-1 to TRBJ2-1; D is uncertain. The V gene's germline CDR1 is DFQATT and CDR2 SNEGSKA (reference sequence). The CDR3 is 11 amino acids. The CDR3 DNA is TGCAGTGCTAGATTCGTAACTGAGCAGTCCTTC. Encoded protein: CSARFVTEQSF.

This clonotype was seen at least ten times. The genes are TRBV20-1 and TRBJ2-1, with 10 positions matching TRBD2. CDR3 length equals 14 residues. V shed 6 bases, J shed 4 bases, and the junction held 6 bases outside the gene matches. Germline CDR1 and CDR2: DFQATT and SNEGSKA (reference sequence). This chain's CDR3 is CSATGTSVYNEQFF. CDR3 nucleotide sequence: TGCAGTGCAACCGGGACTAGCGTATACAATGAGCAGTTCTTC.

A few counts support this clonotype. The chain employs TRBV27 and TRBJ2-6; tentative D call: TRBD2 (5 bases). This CDR3 is 17 amino acids long. Trimming shortened V by 5 bases and J by 1 base, and 15 bases separated the two germline ends. Germline V lookup: CDR1 MNHEY, CDR2 SMNVEV (reference sequence). In DNA, the CDR3 is TGTGCCAGCAGTGGACGGGGTGGGCTATCTGGGGCCAACGTCCTGACTTTC. It yields the protein CASSGRGGLSGANVLTF.